This T cell receptor beta chain stems from a study of OX40 agonist ivuxolimab in advanced cancers. The assay was immunoSEQ multiplex PCR, and TCRdb's table has in-frame clones only and misses some. The top ten clones hold 13% to 15% of a sample with 30,000 to 35,000 clones, more than 60% of them seen once. The germline V gene encodes CDR1 SNHLY and CDR2 FYNNEI. With 4 bases removed from V and 5 bases from J, the gap between germline ends came to 15 bases. The CDR3 consists of 14 residues. This specimen was CD4+ or CD8+ T cells sorted from blood, taken in a trial of the OX40 agonist ivuxolimab. The TCR sequence derives from an adult with an advanced solid tumor such as melanoma, head and neck, liver or kidney cancer. V and J are TRBV2 and TRBJ2-7, with D possibly matching TRBD1 (6 bases). In nucleotides, the CDR3 is TGTGCCAGCAGTGGTATCAGGGGTAGGAACGAGCAGTACTTC. This encodes CASSGIRGRNEQYF.